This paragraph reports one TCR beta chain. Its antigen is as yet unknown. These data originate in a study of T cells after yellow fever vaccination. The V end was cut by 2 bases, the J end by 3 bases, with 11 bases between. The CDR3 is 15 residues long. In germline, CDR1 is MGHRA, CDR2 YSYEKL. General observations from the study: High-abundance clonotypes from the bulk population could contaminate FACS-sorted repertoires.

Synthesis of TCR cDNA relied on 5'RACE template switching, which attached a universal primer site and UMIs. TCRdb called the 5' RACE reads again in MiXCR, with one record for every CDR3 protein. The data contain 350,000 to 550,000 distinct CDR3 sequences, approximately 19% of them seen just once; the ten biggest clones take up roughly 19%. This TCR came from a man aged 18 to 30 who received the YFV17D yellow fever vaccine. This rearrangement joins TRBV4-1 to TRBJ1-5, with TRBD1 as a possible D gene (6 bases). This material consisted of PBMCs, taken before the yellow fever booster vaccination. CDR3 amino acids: CASSQTTGNNQPQHF. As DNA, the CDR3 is TGCGCCAGCAGCCAAACGACAGGAAACAATCAGCCCCAGCATTTT.